One and the same sample provided the 21 T cell receptor beta chains below, sequenced in a study of identical twins. One entry per CDR3 protein results from TCRdb running MiXCR on the 5' RACE reads. The data contain 1.5 million to 2 million distinct CDR3 sequences, under 35% of them singletons. The sequenced sample was cord blood. The receptors here all came from a newborn girl in good health.

This clonotype was counted between two and nine times. The V and J genes are TRBV10-3 and TRBJ1-6, with D perhaps TRBD1 (6 bases). Germline V CDR1 and CDR2: ENHRY, SYGVKD. The CDR3 has 13 residues. The CDR3 protein is CAIGGYENSPLHF. CDR3 bases: TGTGCGATAGGGGGTTATGAAAATTCACCCCTCCACTTT.

On this clonotype itself: Germline is not matched at one junction end, which may reflect a read error. V and J are TRBV5-1 and TRBJ2-5; D is undetermined. This CDR3 has 12 residues. The germline CDR1 and CDR2 sequences are SGHRS and YFSETQ. Here the CDR3 DNA reads TGCGCCAGCAACTTGGAACGAGAGACCCAGTACTTC. Protein: CASNLERETQYF. The full variable domain, completed using reference TRBV5-1 and TRBJ2-5, is KAGVTQTPRYLIKTRGQQVTLSCSPISGHRSVSWYQQTPGQGLQFLFEYFSETQRNKGNFPGRFSGRQFSNSRSEMNVSTLELGDSALYLCASNLERETQYFGPGTRLLVL.

This clonotype was seen at least ten times. J is TRBJ2-4 and V is TRBV27, with TRBD2 matching 7 bases. With V trimmed by 4 bases and J by 0 bases, 3 bases remained unmatched. Germline CDR1 and CDR2: MNHEY and SMNVEV (reference sequence). CDR3 length: 15 residues. CDR3 coding DNA: TGTGCCAGCAGTTCTAGCGGAGTAGCCAAAAACATTCAGTACTTC. Amino acids: CASSSSGVAKNIQYF.

The V call is TRBV2, the J call TRBJ1-4; TRBD1 aligns across 9 bases. After removal of 0 bases from V and 6 bases from J, the junction contained 8 bases not matched to a gene. The CDR3 contains 17 residues. The V gene's germline CDR1 is SNHLY and CDR2 FYNNEI. CDR3 loop: CASSEAPPGQGYEKLFF. CDR3 DNA: TGTGCCAGCAGTGAAGCGCCTCCGGGACAGGGATATGAAAAACTGTTTTTT.

This clonotype was observed a few times. J is TRBJ2-5 and V is TRBV12-3 or TRBV12-4; D gene unclear. The ends were cut back, 2 bases at V and 4 bases at J, with 8 bases in the middle. The length of the CDR3 is 13 residues. CDR3 nucleotide sequence: TGTGCCAGCAGTTTATTTTACGGAGAGACCCAGTACTTC. Its translation: CASSLFYGETQYF.

With respect to this clonotype: A much larger clonotype is one base distant, so this may be a read error. V usage is TRBV29-1 and J usage is TRBJ2-1; D gene unclear. V was clipped by 5 bases and J by 7 bases, with 18 bases between them. Germline CDR1 is SQVTM and CDR2 is ANQGSEA. CDR3 length: 14 residues. CDR3 coding DNA: TGCAGCGTTACTCCAGCGCTAAGTGATAATGAGCAGTTCTTC. Encoded protein: CSVTPALSDNEQFF.

V and J are TRBV6-6 and TRBJ2-2; TRBD1 aligns across 8 bases. After removal of 2 bases from V and 4 bases from J, the junction contained 3 bases not matched to a gene. The length of the CDR3 is 15 residues. Germline V lookup: CDR1 MNHNY, CDR2 SVGAGI (reference sequence). The CDR3 coding sequence is TGTGCCAGCAGTTACCCGACAGGGGTCACCGGGGAGCTGTTTTTT. It encodes CASSYPTGVTGELFF.

The chain carries TRBV20-1 and TRBJ2-3; 9 bases align to TRBD2. Germline CDR1 reads DFQATT; CDR2 reads SNEGSKA (reference sequence). This CDR3 region has 15 residues. Trimming cost V 6 bases and J 0 bases; bases outside gene matches: 7. In DNA, the CDR3 is TGCAGTGCCCCGGCTAGCGGGGCTAGCACAGATACGCAGTATTTT. This gives the protein CSAPASGASTDTQYF.

In this sample, this clonotype turned up a few times. The chain combines TRBV3-1 with TRBJ2-1; 7 bases agree with TRBD1. The CDR3 sequence is 15 residues long. V lost 5 bases and J lost 3; bases outside the gene matches: 7. Germline lookup yields CDR1 LGHDT and CDR2 YNNKEL (reference sequence). The CDR3 bases are TGTGCCAGCAGCTCTTATGGGACAGTCTACAATGAGCAGTTCTTC. As protein: CASSSYGTVYNEQFF.

This clonotype was counted many times. At one boundary the junction diverges from the germline segment, which might be a read error. The chain recombines TRBV5-1 with TRBJ2-1; 10 nucleotides line up with TRBD2. The CDR3 is 15 amino acids. Germline CDR1 SGHRS, CDR2 YFSETQ. The CDR3 loop is CASSRAGGSYNEQFF. CDR3 in DNA: TGTGCCAGCAGCCGAGCGGGAGGGTCCTACAATGAGCAGTTCTTC.

This clonotype was counted only a few times. V usage is TRBV5-1 and J usage is TRBJ1-4, with 8 bases fitting TRBD1. The CDR3 loop spans 15 amino acids. J gave up 7 bases and V 0 bases, and 5 bases lay outside the gene matches. Germline CDR1 reads SGHRS; CDR2 reads YFSETQ. The CDR3 is CASSLGAGGSEKLFF. As DNA, the CDR3 is TGCGCCAGCAGCTTGGGGGCAGGGGGCAGTGAAAAACTGTTTTTT. Based on the CDR3 plus reference TRBV5-1 and TRBJ1-4, the full variable domain is KAGVTQTPRYLIKTRGQQVTLSCSPISGHRSVSWYQQTPGQGLQFLFEYFSETQRNKGNFPGRFSGRQFSNSRSEMNVSTLELGDSALYLCASSLGAGGSEKLFFGSGTQLSVL.

This clonotype occurred a few times. The genes are TRBV13 and TRBJ1-2; TRBD1 matches 8 bases. This CDR3 is built from 17 residues. Germline V gene sequence: CDR1 PRHDT, CDR2 FYEKMQ (reference sequence). Trimming removed 2 bases from V and 5 bases from J; junction bases left unmatched: 13. The DNA of the CDR3 is TGTGCCAGCAGCTTAAAGTTCCGACAGGGGAGAGCTTATGGCTACACCTTC. Protein: CASSLKFRQGRAYGYTF.

The chain combines TRBV28 with TRBJ1-2; 7 bases line up with TRBD1. J was trimmed by 4 bases and V by 3 bases; bases with no gene match: 8. Germline assignment: CDR1 MDHEN and CDR2 SYDVKM. The length of the CDR3 is 15 residues. CDR3 sequence: CASSLGGTARYGYTF. DNA of the CDR3: TGTGCCAGCAGTTTGGGGGGGACAGCGCGCTATGGCTACACCTTC.

A few counts support this clonotype. This chain links TRBV12-3 or TRBV12-4 with TRBJ2-3, with TRBD2 matching 14 bases. This CDR3 contains 17 residues. Trimming removed 4 bases from V and 4 bases from J; junction bases left unmatched: 7. In DNA, the CDR3 is TGTGCCAGCAGTTGGGGGGGACTAGCGGGAGTAGCAGATACGCAGTATTTT. This encodes CASSWGGLAGVADTQYF.

CDR3 in amino acids: CSAQSRGGPMLTVHNEQFF. Here the CDR3 DNA reads TGCAGTGCCCAATCCAGGGGAGGGCCTATGTTAACGGTTCACAATGAGCAGTTCTTC. The chain carries TRBV20-1 and TRBJ2-1; TRBD2 is a possible D gene (7 bases). Germline V gene data show CDR1 as DFQATT and CDR2 as SNEGSKA (reference sequence). CDR3 length: 19 residues. Trimming removed 6 bases at V and 5 bases at J, with 32 bases between.

This clonotype has a handful of counts. The chain carries TRBV4-2 and TRBJ2-5; D is tentatively TRBD1 or TRBD2 (6 bases each). The CDR3 consists of 15 residues. The germline V gene encodes CDR1 LGHNA and CDR2 YNFKEQ. V lost 2 bases, J lost 2 bases, and 12 bases lay in between. CDR3 nucleotides: TGTGCCAGCAGCCAACATGGGGGGACACAAGAGACCCAGTACTTC. It encodes CASSQHGGTQETQYF.

This clonotype was counted a single time. A much larger clone is a single base away; this may be a read error. The gene calls are TRBV27 and TRBJ1-1; D remains unclear. V gave up 4 bases and J gave up 2 bases, with 8 bases separating them. CDR1 is MNHEY, CDR2 SMNVEV, per germline (reference sequence). The CDR3 runs 13 residues. The chain's CDR3 is CASSSSDNTEAFF. CDR3 sequence (DNA): TGTGCCAGCAGTTCCTCGGACAACACTGAAGCTTTCTTT.

The table lists this clonotype with a few counts. The chain joins TRBV20-1 to TRBJ1-4, with D possibly matching TRBD1 (6 bases). The germline V gene has CDR1 DFQATT and CDR2 SNEGSKA (reference sequence). The CDR3 runs to 14 residues. The V and J ends lost 5 bases and 8 bases respectively, with 18 bases between them. The CDR3 spells CSASRAQGKEKLFF. CDR3 DNA: TGCAGTGCTTCAAGGGCTCAGGGGAAAGAAAAACTGTTTTTT.

The chain employs TRBV6-6 and TRBJ1-5; D possibly corresponds to TRBD1 (6 bases). This CDR3 is built from 14 residues. Germline V lookup: CDR1 MNHNY, CDR2 SVGAGI (reference sequence). V was cut by 6 bases and J by 4 bases, with 13 bases left in between. CDR3 residues: CASSGRDTNQPQHF. As DNA, the CDR3 is TGTGCCAGCAGCGGCCGGGACACTAATCAGCCCCAGCATTTT.

This chain links TRBV10-3 with TRBJ1-1; 8 bases fit TRBD1. CDR3 size: 15 residues. Germline V CDR1 and CDR2: ENHRY, SYGVKD. V lost 10 bases, J lost 0 bases, and 10 bases stayed unmatched. This chain's CDR3 is CATGGQGSLNTEAFF. The CDR3 bases are TGTGCCACCGGAGGACAGGGATCCTTGAACACTGAAGCTTTCTTT.

This clonotype has only a few counts. CDR3 region: CASNSDRPPYEQYF. The CDR3 nucleotides read TGTGCCAGCAATTCGGACAGACCACCCTACGAGCAGTACTTC. The rearrangement joins TRBV28 to TRBJ2-7; D possibly corresponds to TRBD1 (6 bases). V was pared by 7 bases and J by 2 bases, with 15 bases between. The CDR3 has 14 residues. CDR1 is MDHEN and CDR2 is SYDVKM in the germline V gene.